This T cell receptor (beta chain) is drawn from a study of human T cells and chemical hapten exposure. Study-wide background: Donors were sensitized with 2% DPC on the upper inner arm. Study-wide points: Against controls, expanded TCRs gave rise to significantly more large CDR3 similarity clusters. Alopecia affected the donors, so their immune response may differ from healthy people's. The number of TCRs over 1 in 1000 frequency stayed unchanged after DPC.

Remarks on this clonotype: Its specificity is not known. The conserved phenylalanine or tryptophan is not found at the CDR3 terminus, so this likely reflects a read error. It is unclear where the CDR3 begins or ends on the DNA, so no DNA is shown, and the CDR3 is as TCRdb lists it.

Germline lookup yields CDR1 MNHEY and CDR2 SVGAGI. From its first to its last residue, the CDR3 has 8 amino acids. TCRdb used MiXCR to reprocess the RACE reads, holding one entry per CDR3 protein. This repertoire shows 150,000 to 200,000 distinct CDR3 sequences, roughly 14% found once; its top ten account for 1.5% to 2%. The time point was: patch test 1, 2 weeks after DPC sensitization. Treatment: therapeutic diphenylcyclopropenone sensitization with weekly scalp DPC. This receptor was identified in a woman aged 25 to 45 with alopecia areata. Some clones in this sample may be carry-over from other donors' samples. V and J are TRBV6-5 and TRBJ1-2; TRBD1 reflects the table's D call only, with no check against the DNA. This specimen consisted of whole blood, obtained in connection with sensitization to the hapten diphenylcyclopropenone (DPC). CDR3 protein: CAAYGHPG.